This T cell receptor (beta chain) was documented in a study of CXCR3-negative and CXCR3-positive naive CD8 T cells. Broader study findings: For the naive subsets, surface CD5 was similar, and TCR strength was inferred from TRB CDR3 properties.

Regarding this clonotype: Its antigen is unidentified.

UMI labels and 5' RACE were used to prepare the TRB cDNA libraries. After re-calling the 5' RACE reads, TCRdb lists one entry per CDR3 protein, DNA absent. The sample has tens of thousands of distinct CDR3 sequences. Investigators sorted each CD8+ T cell subset in triplicate, taking roughly 330,000 cells each time. This receptor was obtained from a human donor in good health. Some clones in this sample may be carry-over from other donors' samples. Input material: naive CXCR3- CD8+ T cells from blood. Subset meaning: CD45RO-CCR7+CD27+CD95- naive CD8+ T cells lacking CXCR3 (TNR3-).

The CDR3 protein is CSVLDRVGYGYTF. V and J are TRBV20-1 and TRBJ1-2; lacking DNA, the TRBD1 call made by TCRdb goes unchecked. Germline V gives CDR1 DFQATT, CDR2 SNEGSKA (reference sequence). The CDR3 has 13 residues.